Described below is a single T cell receptor (beta chain) sequence and its context. This record comes from a study of blood T cell repertoires in COVID-19. TCRdb's table, derived via immunoSEQ multiplex PCR, lists solely in-frame clones and lacks some. Here the sample spans more than 110,000 clones, roughly 85% being singletons. Sequenced sample: peripheral blood. This clonotype was obtained from a man aged 50 or older with acute or convalescent COVID-19.

This chain's CDR3 is CASSLDGGAVNEQFF. CDR3 DNA: TGCGCCAGCAGCTTGGACGGGGGGGCGGTAAATGAGCAGTTCTTC. The chain has TRBV5-1 and TRBJ2-1; 8 nucleotides agree with TRBD2. This CDR3 spans 15 amino acids. CDR1 and CDR2 (germline): SGHRS, YFSETQ. V lost 0 bases and J lost 7; bases outside the gene matches: 6.